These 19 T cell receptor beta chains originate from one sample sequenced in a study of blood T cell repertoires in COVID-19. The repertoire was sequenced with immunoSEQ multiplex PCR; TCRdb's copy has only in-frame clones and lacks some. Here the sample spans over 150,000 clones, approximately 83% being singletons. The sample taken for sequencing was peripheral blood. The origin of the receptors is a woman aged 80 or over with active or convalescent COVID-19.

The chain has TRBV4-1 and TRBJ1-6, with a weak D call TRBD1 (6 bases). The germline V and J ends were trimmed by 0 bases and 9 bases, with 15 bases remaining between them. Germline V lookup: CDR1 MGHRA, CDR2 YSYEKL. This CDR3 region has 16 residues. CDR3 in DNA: TGCGCCAGCAGCCAAGATGGTTCGGGGGGGGCTTCACCCCTCCACTTT. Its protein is CASSQDGSGGASPLHF.

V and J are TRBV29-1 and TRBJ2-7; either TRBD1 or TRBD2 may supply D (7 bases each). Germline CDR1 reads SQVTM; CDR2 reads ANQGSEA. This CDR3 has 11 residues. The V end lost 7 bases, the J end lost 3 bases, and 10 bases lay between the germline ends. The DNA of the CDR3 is TGCAGCGCAGGGGGGGACTACGAGCAGTACTTC. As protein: CSAGGDYEQYF.

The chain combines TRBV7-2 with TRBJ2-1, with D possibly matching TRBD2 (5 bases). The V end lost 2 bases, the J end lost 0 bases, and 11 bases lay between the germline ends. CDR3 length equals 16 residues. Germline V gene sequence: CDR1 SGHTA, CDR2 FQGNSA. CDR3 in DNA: TGTGCCAGCAGCTTATATAGTGGGAGCTCCTACAATGAGCAGTTCTTC. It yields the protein CASSLYSGSSYNEQFF.

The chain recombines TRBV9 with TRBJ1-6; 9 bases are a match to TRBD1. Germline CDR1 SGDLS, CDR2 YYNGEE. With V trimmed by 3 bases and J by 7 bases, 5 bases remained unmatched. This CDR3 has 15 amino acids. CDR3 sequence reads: CASSEIGQGNSPLHF. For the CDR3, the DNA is TGTGCCAGCAGCGAGATCGGACAGGGGAATTCACCCCTCCACTTT.

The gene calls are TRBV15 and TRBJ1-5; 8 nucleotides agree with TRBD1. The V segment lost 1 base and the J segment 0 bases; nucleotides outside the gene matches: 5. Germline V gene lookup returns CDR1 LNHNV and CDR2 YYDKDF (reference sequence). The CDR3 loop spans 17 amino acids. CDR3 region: CATSRGGQVYSNQPQHF. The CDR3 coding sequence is TGTGCCACCAGCAGAGGGGGACAGGTATATAGCAATCAGCCCCAGCATTTT.

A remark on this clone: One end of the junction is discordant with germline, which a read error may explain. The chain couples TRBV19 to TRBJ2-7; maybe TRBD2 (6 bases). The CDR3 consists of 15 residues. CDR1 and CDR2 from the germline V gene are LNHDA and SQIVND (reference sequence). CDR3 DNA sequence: TGTGCCAGTACCCGGGACGGGACTGGGACCTACGGGCAGTACTTC. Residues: CASTRDGTGTYGQYF.

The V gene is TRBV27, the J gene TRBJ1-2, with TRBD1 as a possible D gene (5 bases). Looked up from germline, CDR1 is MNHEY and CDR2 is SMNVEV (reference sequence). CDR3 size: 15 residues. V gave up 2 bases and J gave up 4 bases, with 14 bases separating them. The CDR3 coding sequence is TGTGCCAGCAGTTTAAAGCCAGGGTCCCCCTATGGCTACACCTTC. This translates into CASSLKPGSPYGYTF.

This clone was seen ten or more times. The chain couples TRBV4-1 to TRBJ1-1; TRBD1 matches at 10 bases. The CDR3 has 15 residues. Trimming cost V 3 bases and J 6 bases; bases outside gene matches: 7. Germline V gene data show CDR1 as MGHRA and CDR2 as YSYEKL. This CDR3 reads CASSQPSDRGAEAFF. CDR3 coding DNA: TGCGCCAGCAGCCAGCCGTCGGACAGGGGGGCTGAAGCTTTCTTT.

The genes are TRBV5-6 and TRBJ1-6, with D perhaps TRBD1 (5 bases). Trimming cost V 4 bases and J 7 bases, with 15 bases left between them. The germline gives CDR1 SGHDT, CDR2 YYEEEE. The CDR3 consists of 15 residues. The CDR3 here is CASSPLGHENSPLHF. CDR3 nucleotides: TGTGCCAGCAGCCCACTCGGACACGAAAATTCACCCCTCCACTTT.

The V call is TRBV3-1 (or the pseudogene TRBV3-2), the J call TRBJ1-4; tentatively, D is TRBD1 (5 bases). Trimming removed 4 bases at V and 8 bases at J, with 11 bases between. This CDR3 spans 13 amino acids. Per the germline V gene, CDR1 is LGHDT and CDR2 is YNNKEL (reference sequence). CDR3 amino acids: CASSLPGGEKLFF. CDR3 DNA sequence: TGTGCCAGCAGCCTGCCCGGGGGGGAAAAACTGTTTTTT.

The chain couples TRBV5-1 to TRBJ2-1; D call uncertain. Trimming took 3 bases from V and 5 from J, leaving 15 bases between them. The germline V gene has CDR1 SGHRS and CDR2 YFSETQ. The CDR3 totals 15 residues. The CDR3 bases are TGCGCCAGCAGCTACCGCAGGCCACCCAACAATGAGCAGTTCTTC. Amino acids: CASSYRRPPNNEQFF.

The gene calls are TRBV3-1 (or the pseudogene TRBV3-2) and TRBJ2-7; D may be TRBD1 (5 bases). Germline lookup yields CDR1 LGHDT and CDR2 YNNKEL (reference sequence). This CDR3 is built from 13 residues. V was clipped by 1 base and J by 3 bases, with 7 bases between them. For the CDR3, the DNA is TGTGCCAGCAGCCAAGTGACAGACTACGAGCAGTACTTC. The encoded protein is CASSQVTDYEQYF.

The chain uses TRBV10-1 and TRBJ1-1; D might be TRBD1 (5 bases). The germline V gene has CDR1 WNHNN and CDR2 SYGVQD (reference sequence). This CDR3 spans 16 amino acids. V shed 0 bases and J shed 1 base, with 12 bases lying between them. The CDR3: CASSESGGSENTEAFF. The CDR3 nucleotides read TGCGCCAGCAGTGAGTCGGGGGGATCGGAGAACACTGAAGCTTTCTTT.

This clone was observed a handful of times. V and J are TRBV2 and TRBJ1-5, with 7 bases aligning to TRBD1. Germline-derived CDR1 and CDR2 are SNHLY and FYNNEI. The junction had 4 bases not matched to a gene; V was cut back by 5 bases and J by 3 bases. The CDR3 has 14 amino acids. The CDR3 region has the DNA TGTGCCAGCAGTCCTACAGGGGCCAATCAGCCCCAGCATTTT. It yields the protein CASSPTGANQPQHF. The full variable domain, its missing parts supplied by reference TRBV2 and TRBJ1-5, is EPEVTQTPSHQVTQMGQEVILRCVPISNHLYFYWYRQILGQKVEFLVSFYNNEISEKSEIFDDQFSVERPDGSNFTLKIRSTKLEDSAMYFCASSPTGANQPQHFGDGTRLSIL.

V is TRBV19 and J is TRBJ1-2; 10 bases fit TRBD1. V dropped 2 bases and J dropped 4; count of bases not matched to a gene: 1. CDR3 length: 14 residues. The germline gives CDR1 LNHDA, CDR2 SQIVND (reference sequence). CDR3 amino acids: CASSIWDRGYGYTF. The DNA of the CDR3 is TGTGCCAGTAGTATATGGGACAGGGGCTATGGCTACACCTTC.

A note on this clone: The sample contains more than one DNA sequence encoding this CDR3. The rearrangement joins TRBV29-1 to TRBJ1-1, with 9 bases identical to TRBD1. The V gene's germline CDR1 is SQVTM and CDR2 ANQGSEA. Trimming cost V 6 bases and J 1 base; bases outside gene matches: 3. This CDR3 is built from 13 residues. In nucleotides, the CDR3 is TGCAGCGTCGGACAGGGGACGAACACTGAAGCTTTCTTT. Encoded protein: CSVGQGTNTEAFF.

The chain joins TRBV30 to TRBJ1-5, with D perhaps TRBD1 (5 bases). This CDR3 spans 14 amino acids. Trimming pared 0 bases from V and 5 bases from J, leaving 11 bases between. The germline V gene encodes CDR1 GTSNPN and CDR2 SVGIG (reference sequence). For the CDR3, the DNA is TGTGCCTGGAGTGTATCAGGGAACGATCAGCCCCAGCATTTT. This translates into CAWSVSGNDQPQHF.

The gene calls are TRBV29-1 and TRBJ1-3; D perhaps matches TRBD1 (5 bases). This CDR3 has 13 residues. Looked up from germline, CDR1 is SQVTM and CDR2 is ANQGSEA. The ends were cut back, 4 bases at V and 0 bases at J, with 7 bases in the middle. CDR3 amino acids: CSVGDSSGNTIYF. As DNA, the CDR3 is TGCAGCGTTGGGGACTCCTCTGGAAACACCATATATTTT.

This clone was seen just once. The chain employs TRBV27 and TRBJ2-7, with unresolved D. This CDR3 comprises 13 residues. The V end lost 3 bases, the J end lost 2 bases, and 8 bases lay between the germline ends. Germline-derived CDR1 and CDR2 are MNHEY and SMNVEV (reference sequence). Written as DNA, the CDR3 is TGTGCCAGCAGTTTGTCGCTAGCCTACGAGCAGTACTTC. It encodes CASSLSLAYEQYF.